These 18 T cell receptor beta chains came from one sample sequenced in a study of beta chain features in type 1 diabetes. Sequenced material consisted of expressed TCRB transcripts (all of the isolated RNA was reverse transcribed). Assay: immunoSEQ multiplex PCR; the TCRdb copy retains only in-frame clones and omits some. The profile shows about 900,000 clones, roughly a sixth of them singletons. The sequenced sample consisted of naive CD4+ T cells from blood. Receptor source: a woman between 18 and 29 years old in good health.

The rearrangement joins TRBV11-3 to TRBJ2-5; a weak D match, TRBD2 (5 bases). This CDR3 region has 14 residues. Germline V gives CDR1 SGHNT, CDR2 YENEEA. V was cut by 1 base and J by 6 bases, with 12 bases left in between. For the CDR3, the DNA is TGTGCCAGCAGCTTAGGAGAGGGATCGAAGACCCAGTACTTC. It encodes CASSLGEGSKTQYF.

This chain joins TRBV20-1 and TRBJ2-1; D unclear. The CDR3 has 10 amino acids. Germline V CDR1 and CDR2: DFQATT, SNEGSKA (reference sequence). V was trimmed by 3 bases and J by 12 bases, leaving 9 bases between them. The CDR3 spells CSARSIGQFF. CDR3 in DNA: TGCAGTGCTAGGTCTATCGGGCAGTTCTTC.

In DNA, the CDR3 is TGTGCCAGCAGCTTTCTAGCGGGAGGTACCTACAATGAGCAGTTCTTC. This codes for CASSFLAGGTYNEQFF. The chain couples TRBV7-2 to TRBJ2-1, with 11 positions matching TRBD2. The J segment lost 2 bases and the V segment lost 3 bases, leaving 3 bases of the junction unmatched. This CDR3 is 16 amino acids long. Germline V gene data show CDR1 as SGHTA and CDR2 as FQGNSA. The entire variable domain, with the rest obtained from reference TRBV7-2 and TRBJ2-1, is as follows: GAGVSQSPSNKVTEKGKDVELRCDPISGHTALYWYRQSLGQGLEFLIYFQGNSAPDKSGLPSDRFSAERTGGSVSTLTIQRTQQEDSAVYLCASSFLAGGTYNEQFFGPGTRLTVL.

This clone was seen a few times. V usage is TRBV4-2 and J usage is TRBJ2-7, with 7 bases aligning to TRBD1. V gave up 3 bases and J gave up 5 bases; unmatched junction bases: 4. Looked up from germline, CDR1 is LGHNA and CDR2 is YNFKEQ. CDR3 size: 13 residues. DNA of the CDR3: TGTGCCAGCAGCCATACAGGGGTGAACGAGCAGTACTTC. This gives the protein CASSHTGVNEQYF.

CDR3 loop: CASRRLGLAGEAGELFF. The CDR3 coding sequence is TGTGCCAGCAGACGCCTAGGACTAGCGGGAGAGGCCGGGGAGCTGTTTTTT. The chain combines TRBV7-9 with TRBJ2-2, with 13 bases matching TRBD2. Germline CDR1 and CDR2: SEHNR and FQNEAQ (reference sequence). This CDR3 contains 17 residues. The J segment lost 6 bases and the V segment lost 6 bases, leaving 10 bases of the junction unmatched.

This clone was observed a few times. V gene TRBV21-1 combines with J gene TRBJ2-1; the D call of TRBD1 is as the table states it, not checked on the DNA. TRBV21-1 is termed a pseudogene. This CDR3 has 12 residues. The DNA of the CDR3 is TGTGCCAGCAGCGTACAGGGCAATGAGCAGTTCTTC. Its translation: CASSVQGNEQFF.

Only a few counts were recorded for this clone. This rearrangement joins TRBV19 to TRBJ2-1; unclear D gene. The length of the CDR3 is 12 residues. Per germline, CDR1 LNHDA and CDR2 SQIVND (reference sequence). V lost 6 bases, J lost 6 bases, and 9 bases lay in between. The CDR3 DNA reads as TGTGCCAGTAGCCACTTAGTCAATGAGCAGTTCTTC. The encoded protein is CASSHLVNEQFF.

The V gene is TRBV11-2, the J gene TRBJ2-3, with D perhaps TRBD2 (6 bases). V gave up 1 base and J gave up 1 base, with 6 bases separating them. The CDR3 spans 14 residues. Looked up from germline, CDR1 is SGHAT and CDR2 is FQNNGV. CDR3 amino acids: CASSLGRGTDTQYF. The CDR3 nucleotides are TGTGCCAGCAGCTTAGGGAGGGGCACAGATACGCAGTATTTT.

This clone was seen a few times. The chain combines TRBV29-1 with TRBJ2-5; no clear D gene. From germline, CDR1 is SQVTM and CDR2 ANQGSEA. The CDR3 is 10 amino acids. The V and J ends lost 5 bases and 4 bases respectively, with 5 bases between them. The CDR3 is CSVWAETQYF. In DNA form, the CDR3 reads TGCAGCGTTTGGGCAGAGACCCAGTACTTC.

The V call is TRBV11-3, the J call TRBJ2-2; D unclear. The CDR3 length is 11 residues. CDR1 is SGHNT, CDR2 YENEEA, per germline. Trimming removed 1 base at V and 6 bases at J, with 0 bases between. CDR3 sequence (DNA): TGTGCCAGCAGCTTAGCCGGGGAGCTGTTTTTT. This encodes CASSLAGELFF.

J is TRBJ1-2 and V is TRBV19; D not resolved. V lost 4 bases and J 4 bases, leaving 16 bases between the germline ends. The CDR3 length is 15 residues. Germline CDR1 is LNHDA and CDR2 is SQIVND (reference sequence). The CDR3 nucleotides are TGTGCCAGTAGTAAGGAGGGAACAATATCCTATGGCTACACCTTC. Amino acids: CASSKEGTISYGYTF.

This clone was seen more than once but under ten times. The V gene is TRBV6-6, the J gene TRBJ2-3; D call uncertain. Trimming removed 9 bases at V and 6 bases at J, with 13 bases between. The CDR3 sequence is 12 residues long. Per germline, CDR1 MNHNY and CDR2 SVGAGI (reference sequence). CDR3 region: CASQTPSDTQYF. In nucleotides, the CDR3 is TGTGCCAGTCAGACCCCCTCGGATACGCAGTATTTT.

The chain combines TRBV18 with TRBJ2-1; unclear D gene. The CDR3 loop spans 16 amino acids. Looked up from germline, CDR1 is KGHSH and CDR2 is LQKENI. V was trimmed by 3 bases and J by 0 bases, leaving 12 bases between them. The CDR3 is CASSPATSSSYNEQFF. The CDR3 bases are TGTGCCAGCTCACCCGCGACCAGCTCCTCCTACAATGAGCAGTTCTTC.

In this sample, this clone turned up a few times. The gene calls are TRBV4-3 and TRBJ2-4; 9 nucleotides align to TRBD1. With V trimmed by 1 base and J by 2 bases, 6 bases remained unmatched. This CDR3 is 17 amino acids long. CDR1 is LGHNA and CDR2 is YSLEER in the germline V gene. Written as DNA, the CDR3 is TGCGCCAGCAGCCAAGGAAGAGGGACAGGGACCAAAAACATTCAGTACTTC. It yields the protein CASSQGRGTGTKNIQYF.

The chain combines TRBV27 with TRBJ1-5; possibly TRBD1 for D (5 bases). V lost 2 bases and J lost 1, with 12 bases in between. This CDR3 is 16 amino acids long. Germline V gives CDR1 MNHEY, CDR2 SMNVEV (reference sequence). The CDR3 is CASSLNSGVSNQPQHF. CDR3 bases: TGTGCCAGCAGTTTAAATTCGGGGGTAAGCAATCAGCCCCAGCATTTT.

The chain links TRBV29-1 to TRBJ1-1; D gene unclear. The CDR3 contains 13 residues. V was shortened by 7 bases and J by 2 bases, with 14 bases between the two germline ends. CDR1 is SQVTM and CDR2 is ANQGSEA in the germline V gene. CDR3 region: CSAARTFNTEAFF. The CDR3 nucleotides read TGCAGCGCAGCCCGAACGTTTAACACTGAAGCTTTCTTT.

The CDR3 nucleotides are TGTGCCAGCAGCTTCACTGGGTCGGGCACCGGGGAGCTGTTTTTT. Amino acids: CASSFTGSGTGELFF. The rearrangement links TRBV7-3 to TRBJ2-2; unclear D gene. CDR1 and CDR2 from the germline V gene are SGHTA and FQGTGA. The CDR3 length is 15 residues. Trimming took 3 bases from V and 4 from J, leaving 12 bases between them.

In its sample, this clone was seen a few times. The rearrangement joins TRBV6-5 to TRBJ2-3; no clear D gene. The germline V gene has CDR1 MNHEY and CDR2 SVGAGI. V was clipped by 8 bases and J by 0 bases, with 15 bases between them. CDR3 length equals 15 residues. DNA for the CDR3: TGTGCCAGCGGGGTCGTGGGCTTAAGCACAGATACGCAGTATTTT. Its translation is CASGVVGLSTDTQYF.